A single sample gave rise to the 25 T cell receptor beta chains below, sequenced in a study of T-cell reconstitution after alpha-beta-depleted transplantation in children. TCRbeta library preparation incorporated unique molecular identifiers. TCRdb reanalysed the PCR reads using MiXCR and keeps one entry per CDR3 protein. The sample shows roughly 200,000 distinct CDR3 sequences, approximately 6.3% of them seen only once. The sequencing here drew on PBMCs, taken before TCRalphabeta/CD19-depleted stem cell transplant. The source is a boy aged 2-15 years with acute lymphoblastic leukemia, due to receive a stem cell transplant.

The sample holds many counts of this clonotype. The chain uses TRBV10-2 and TRBJ2-1; 8 bases are shared with TRBD2. CDR1 WSHSY and CDR2 SAAADI come from the germline V gene. This CDR3 has 16 residues. J gave up 6 bases and V 9 bases, and 16 bases lay outside the gene matches. For the CDR3, the DNA is TGCGCCAGGTGGAAACAACTAGCGGACGTCTGCAATGAGCAGTTCTTC. This translates into CARWKQLADVCNEQFF.

In its sample, this clonotype was seen many times. The genes are TRBV7-2 and TRBJ2-3; D is ambiguous. Trimming shortened V by 3 bases and J by 0 bases, and 4 bases separated the two germline ends. This CDR3 is built from 13 residues. From germline, CDR1 is SGHTA and CDR2 FQGNSA. As DNA, the CDR3 is TGTGCCAGCAGCTTTGGTAGCACAGATACGCAGTATTTT. Translating it yields CASSFGSTDTQYF. Drawing the rest from reference TRBV7-2 and TRBJ2-3, the complete variable domain is GAGVSQSPSNKVTEKGKDVELRCDPISGHTALYWYRQSLGQGLEFLIYFQGNSAPDKSGLPSDRFSAERTGGSVSTLTIQRTQQEDSAVYLCASSFGSTDTQYFGPGTRLTVL.

The sample holds many counts of this clonotype. The rearrangement joins TRBV20-1 to TRBJ2-7, with D perhaps matching TRBD1 or TRBD2 (5 bases each). This CDR3 comprises 13 residues. The V gene lost 3 bases and the J gene lost 4 bases, with 13 bases spanning the gap. Germline loops: CDR1 DFQATT, CDR2 SNEGSKA (reference sequence). CDR3 region: CSASLGGPYEQYF. CDR3 nucleotides: TGCAGTGCTAGTCTTGGGGGACCTTACGAGCAGTACTTC.

This clonotype showed up many times. The J gene is TRBJ2-7, the V gene TRBV6-2 or TRBV6-3, with D possibly TRBD1 on 5 matching bases. From germline, CDR1 is MNHEY and CDR2 SVGEGT. V was trimmed by 9 bases and J by 2 bases, leaving 14 bases between them. CDR3 size: 13 residues. The DNA of the CDR3 is TGTGCCAGTAATCCGACAGAGCCCTACGAGCAGTACTTC. Translated, it gives CASNPTEPYEQYF.

The table lists this clonotype with many counts. The V and J genes are TRBV5-1 and TRBJ2-7; D unclear. Germline V lookup: CDR1 SGHRS, CDR2 YFSETQ. V lost 2 bases and J 3 bases, leaving 6 bases between the germline ends. The CDR3 extends over 12 amino acids. The CDR3 region is CASSFGNYEQYF. Written as DNA, the CDR3 is TGCGCCAGCAGCTTTGGAAACTACGAGCAGTACTTC. The whole variable domain, filled in from reference TRBV5-1 and TRBJ2-7, reads KAGVTQTPRYLIKTRGQQVTLSCSPISGHRSVSWYQQTPGQGLQFLFEYFSETQRNKGNFPGRFSGRQFSNSRSEMNVSTLELGDSALYLCASSFGNYEQYFGPGTRLTVT.

The rearrangement links TRBV6-6 to TRBJ2-7; D not resolved. Germline CDR1 MNHNY, CDR2 SVGAGI (reference sequence). The CDR3 runs to 13 residues. V was cut by 0 bases and J by 1 base, with 4 bases left in between. The CDR3 sequence: CASSYSVSYEQYF. CDR3 sequence (DNA): TGTGCCAGCAGTTACTCAGTTTCCTACGAGCAGTACTTC.

This clonotype was observed at least ten times. The genes are TRBV10-3 and TRBJ2-7; D possibly corresponds to TRBD1 (5 bases). Germline lookup yields CDR1 ENHRY and CDR2 SYGVKD. The CDR3 consists of 11 residues. Trimming pared 8 bases from V and 1 base from J, leaving 6 bases between. The CDR3 reads CAIRQSYEQYF. Written as DNA, the CDR3 is TGTGCCATCCGACAGTCCTACGAGCAGTACTTC.

This clonotype was detected ten times or more. The chain joins TRBV5-5 to TRBJ1-1, with 7 positions matching TRBD1. Germline lookup yields CDR1 SGHKS and CDR2 YYEKEE (reference sequence). This CDR3 is built from 14 residues. V lost 4 bases to trimming and J lost 5 bases; unmatched junction nucleotides: 8. The CDR3 is CASSKRQGGTEAFF. In DNA form, the CDR3 reads TGTGCCAGCAGCAAAAGACAGGGAGGAACTGAAGCTTTCTTT. The complete variable domain, with remaining parts taken from reference TRBV5-5 and TRBJ1-1, reads DAGVTQSPTHLIKTRGQQVTLRCSPISGHKSVSWYQQVLGQGPQFIFQYYEKEERGRGNFPDRFSARQFPNYSSELNVNALLLGDSALYLCASSKRQGGTEAFFGQGTRLTVV.

This clonotype was recorded many times. This chain connects TRBV28 to TRBJ2-2; perhaps TRBD1 as D (6 bases). The CDR3 sequence is 15 residues long. Per the germline V gene, CDR1 is MDHEN and CDR2 is SYDVKM. V was shortened by 4 bases and J by 4 bases, with 13 bases between the two germline ends. The CDR3 loop is CASSSGQTSTGELFF. The CDR3 nucleotides read TGTGCCAGCAGTTCAGGACAGACGAGCACCGGGGAGCTGTTTTTT.

This clonotype was found many times. The chain recombines TRBV20-1 with TRBJ2-2; 11 positions agree with TRBD2. The CDR3 spans 15 residues. V was pared by 2 bases and J by 6 bases, with 5 bases of the junction left unmatched. Germline V CDR1 and CDR2: DFQATT, SNEGSKA (reference sequence). This CDR3 reads CSARRLAGTSGELFF. The CDR3 nucleotides read TGCAGTGCTAGACGACTAGCGGGGACCTCCGGGGAGCTGTTTTTT.

This sequence joins TRBV28 and TRBJ2-3, with D tentatively TRBD2 (6 bases). V was pared by 3 bases and J by 2 bases, with 15 bases between. The CDR3 totals 16 residues. In germline, CDR1 is MDHEN, CDR2 SYDVKM. Written as DNA, the CDR3 is TGTGCCAGCAGTTTTCTTGCGGGACGATACACAGATACGCAGTATTTT. Protein product: CASSFLAGRYTDTQYF.

This clonotype was counted many times. The rearrangement joins TRBV5-6 to TRBJ2-7, with a tentative D call TRBD1 (6 bases). CDR1 and CDR2 from the germline V gene are SGHDT and YYEEEE. V was shortened by 4 bases and J by 6 bases, with 14 bases between the two germline ends. The CDR3 has 13 residues. The CDR3 DNA reads TGTGCCAGCAGCCCCGGCACAGGGTTCGAGCAGTACTTC. This codes for CASSPGTGFEQYF.

The chain is built from TRBV20-1 and TRBJ2-1; possible D gene TRBD2, 5 bases. Germline V lookup: CDR1 DFQATT, CDR2 SNEGSKA (reference sequence). The CDR3 length is 15 residues. In DNA form, the CDR3 reads TGCTGTGTCCCCTTGCTGGCTAGCCCGCTTGGGGAGCAGTTCTTC. Its translation is CCVPLLASPLGEQFF.

This clonotype occurred many times. The V and J genes are TRBV7-6 and TRBJ2-5, with D hard to call. CDR1 and CDR2 (germline): SGHVS, FNYEAQ. The CDR3 has 13 residues. Between the trimmed V and J ends, which lost 5 bases and 3 bases, there was a span of 10 bases. For the CDR3, the DNA is TGTGCCAGCAGCCCACCCCCTAAAGAGACCCAGTACTTC. Translated, it gives CASSPPPKETQYF.

In its sample, this clonotype was seen many times. This chain links TRBV20-1 with TRBJ2-3; TRBD2 matches 8 bases. V dropped 7 bases and J dropped 7; count of bases not matched to a gene: 10. Germline CDR1 is DFQATT and CDR2 is SNEGSKA (reference sequence). This CDR3 comprises 13 residues. The CDR3 sequence is CSVHGGARNTQYF. CDR3 coding DNA: TGCAGTGTGCACGGGGGGGCAAGAAATACGCAGTATTTT.

As concerns this clonotype: Germline is not matched at one junction end, which may reflect a read error. The chain recombines TRBV15 with TRBJ1-1; D gene uncertain. Germline assignment: CDR1 LNHNV and CDR2 YYDKDF (reference sequence). CDR3 size: 15 residues. CDR3: CATSRDSGGFAEAFF. DNA of the CDR3: TGTGCCACCAGCAGAGATTCGGGAGGGTTCGCTGAAGCTTTTTTT.

The chain carries TRBV29-1 and TRBJ1-3; perhaps TRBD1 as D (5 bases). Germline V gene data show CDR1 as SQVTM and CDR2 as ANQGSEA. The V gene lost 8 bases and the J gene lost 3 bases, with 8 bases spanning the gap. The CDR3 has 11 amino acids. DNA for the CDR3: TGCAGCTTGGGACTTGGAAACACCATATATTTT. This translates into CSLGLGNTIYF.

The rearrangement links TRBV20-1 to TRBJ2-5, with 9 bases matching TRBD2. Germline CDR1 and CDR2: DFQATT and SNEGSKA (reference sequence). The CDR3 has 18 residues. V dropped 3 bases and J dropped 2; count of bases not matched to a gene: 16. Here the CDR3 DNA reads TGCAGTGCTAGGGTAGTCTCGTCGGTAGCGGGGGAACAAGAGACCCAGTACTTC. As protein: CSARVVSSVAGEQETQYF.

This clonotype was detected ten times or more. The chain's CDR3 is CASSPPGRVEGTQYF. The DNA of the CDR3 is TGTGCCAGCAGCCCACCGGGACGCGTGGAAGGTACGCAGTATTTT. This chain connects TRBV3-1 to TRBJ2-3; either TRBD1 or TRBD2 may fit D (5 bases each). Germline V CDR1 and CDR2: LGHDT, YNNKEL (reference sequence). Trimming left V 4 bases short and J 8 bases short, with 19 bases between. CDR3 length: 15 residues.

This chain connects TRBV4-1 to TRBJ2-7, with TRBD1 identical over 9 bases. V gave up 5 bases and J gave up 3 bases; unmatched junction bases: 5. This CDR3 has 14 residues. Germline V gene lookup returns CDR1 MGHRA and CDR2 YSYEKL. CDR3 in DNA: TGCGCCAGCAGCGCCCAGGGACAGGGCTACGAGCAGTACTTC. It specifies CASSAQGQGYEQYF.

This clonotype was observed many times. The rearrangement links TRBV12-3 or TRBV12-4 to TRBJ1-5, with TRBD1 as a possible D gene (6 bases). With 2 bases removed from V and 1 base from J, the gap between germline ends came to 9 bases. The CDR3 totals 15 residues. Here the CDR3 reads CASSLTGQSNQPQHF. The CDR3 bases are TGTGCCAGCAGTTTAACAGGGCAGAGCAATCAGCCCCAGCATTTT.

This clonotype turned up a few times. The chain has TRBV5-6 and TRBJ2-6; D call uncertain. V was cut by 2 bases and J by 1 base, with 10 bases left in between. Germline V CDR1 and CDR2: SGHDT, YYEEEE. The CDR3 consists of 16 residues. This CDR3 reads CASSLGSVSGANVLTF. The CDR3, as DNA: TGTGCCAGCAGCTTAGGTTCCGTATCTGGGGCCAACGTCCTGACTTTC. Full variable domain (missing parts from reference TRBV5-6 and TRBJ2-6): DAGVTQSPTHLIKTRGQQVTLRCSPKSGHDTVSWYQQALGQGPQFIFQYYEEEERQRGNFPDRFSGHQFPNYSSELNVNALLLGDSALYLCASSLGSVSGANVLTFGAGSRLTVL.

There are a few counts of this clonotype. The rearrangement joins TRBV28 to TRBJ2-5; D gene ambiguous. Germline CDR1 reads MDHEN; CDR2 reads SYDVKM. The CDR3 loop spans 14 amino acids. The germline V and J ends were trimmed by 2 bases and 2 bases, with 9 bases remaining between them. The CDR3 DNA is TGTGCCAGCAGTTTACCCGATGGGCAAGAGACCCAGTACTTC. This translates into CASSLPDGQETQYF.

This clonotype was observed at least ten times. The chain links TRBV28 to TRBJ2-3; tentatively, D is TRBD2 (6 bases). CDR3 length: 15 residues. Germline-derived CDR1 and CDR2 are MDHEN and SYDVKM. V lost 5 bases and J lost 2, with 14 bases in between. In DNA, the CDR3 is TGTGCCAGCAGTGGCGCGGGACGGACCACAGATACGCAGTATTTT. It codes for CASSGAGRTTDTQYF.

The sample holds many counts of this clonotype. V gene TRBV6-1 combines with J gene TRBJ2-1, with 13 bases identical to TRBD2. V was clipped by 8 bases and J by 7 bases; unmatched bases: 8. Germline V gene lookup returns CDR1 MNHNS and CDR2 SASEGT. The CDR3 runs 15 residues. CDR3 loop: CASETRTSGRNEQFF. As DNA, the CDR3 is TGTGCCAGCGAAACAAGGACTAGCGGGAGAAATGAGCAGTTCTTC.